This TCR beta chain was recovered during a study of T cell repertoires in cytomegalovirus infection (dated by TCRdb to 2018 to 2020). About the investigation overall: The peptide stimulations were aimed at well-studied HLA-B-restricted epitopes as well as recently identified HLA-C-restricted CMV epitopes, whose presentation resists viral immunomodulation. Donor HLA type was relevant to the analysis, as public TCR beta signatures indicated carriage of CMV infection together with the matching HLA type.

Reads for this sample came from an Illumina HiSeq 1500. TCRdb redid the processing of the public reads, applying fastp at Q25 and MiXCR, and retained in-frame beta chains. Every entry covers one CDR3 protein and lists the most common genes and DNA from its rows. For this sample there are 650,000 to 850,000 distinct CDR3 sequences; 25% to 35% appear just once. The top ten hold less than 15% of the sample. Regarding this clonotype: The antigen this receptor binds is unknown. Per-nucleotide qualities are absent, and no much larger clonotype sits a single base away.

Including the terminal cysteine and phenylalanine, the CDR3 comprises 13 residues. Kept here is only the CDR3 DNA, which spans 39 bases and is read in frame from base 1. In the germline V gene, CDR1 corresponds to MNHEY and CDR2 to SVGAGI. V is reduced by 5 bases and J by 3 bases, leaving a spacing of 10 bases between them. The full study reports these points: In both this cohort and an independent roughly 400-donor cohort, the cumulative frequency of public TCR beta family members distinguished carriers of CMV infection plus the relevant HLA type. The ex vivo response was dominated by HLA-C-restricted CMV-specific TCR beta clonotypes, which also provided the single most frequent clonotype in two of eight donors.

According to the study, the label for this sample's treatment or condition signals: in vitro stimulation with specific CMV peptide epitopes to enrich CMV-specific T cells. The sequence links TRBV6-5 to TRBJ1-1; no confident D gene assignment can be made. The sample consisted of cultured CD8+ T cells from PBMCs, taken from culture after CMV antigen stimulation. The source is a human donor in good health (CMV status not recorded). Some clones in this sample may be carry-over from other donors' samples. The CDR3 here reads CASSQTLDTEAFF. The DNA reads TGTGCCAGCAGTCAAACACTGGACACTGAAGCTTTCTTT.